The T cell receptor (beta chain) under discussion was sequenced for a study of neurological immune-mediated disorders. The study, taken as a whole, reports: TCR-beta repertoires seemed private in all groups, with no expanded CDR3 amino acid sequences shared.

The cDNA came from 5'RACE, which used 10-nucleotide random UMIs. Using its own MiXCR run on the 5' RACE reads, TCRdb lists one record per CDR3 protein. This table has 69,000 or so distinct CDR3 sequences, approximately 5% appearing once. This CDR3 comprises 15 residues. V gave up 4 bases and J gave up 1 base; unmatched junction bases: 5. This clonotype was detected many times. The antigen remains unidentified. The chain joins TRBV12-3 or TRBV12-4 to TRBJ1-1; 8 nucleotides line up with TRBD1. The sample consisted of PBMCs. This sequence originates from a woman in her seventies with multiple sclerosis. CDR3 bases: TGTGCCAGCAGTTCCTGGACAGGGAGGAACACTGAAGCTTTCTTT. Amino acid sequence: CASSSWTGRNTEAFF.